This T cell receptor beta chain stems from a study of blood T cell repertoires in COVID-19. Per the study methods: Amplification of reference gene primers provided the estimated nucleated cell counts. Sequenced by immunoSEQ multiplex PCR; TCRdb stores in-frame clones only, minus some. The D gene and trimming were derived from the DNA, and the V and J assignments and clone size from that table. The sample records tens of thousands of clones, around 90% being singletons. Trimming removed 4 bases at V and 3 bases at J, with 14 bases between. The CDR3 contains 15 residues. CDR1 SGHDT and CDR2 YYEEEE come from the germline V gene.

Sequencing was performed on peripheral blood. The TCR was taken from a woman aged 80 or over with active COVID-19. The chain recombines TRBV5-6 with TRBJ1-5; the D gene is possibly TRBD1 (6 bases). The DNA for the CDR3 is TGTGCCAGCAGCCACAGGGACACGAACAATCAGCCCCAGCATTTT. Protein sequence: CASSHRDTNNQPQHF.